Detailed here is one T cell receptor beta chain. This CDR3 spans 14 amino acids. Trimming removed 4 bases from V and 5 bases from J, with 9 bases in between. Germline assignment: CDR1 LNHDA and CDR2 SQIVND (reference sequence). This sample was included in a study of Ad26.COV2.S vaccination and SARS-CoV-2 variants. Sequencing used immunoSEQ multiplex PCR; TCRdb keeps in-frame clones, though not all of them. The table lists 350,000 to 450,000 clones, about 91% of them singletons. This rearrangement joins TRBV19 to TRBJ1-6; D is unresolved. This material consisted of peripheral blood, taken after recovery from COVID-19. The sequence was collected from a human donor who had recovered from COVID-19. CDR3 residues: CASSSGKDNSPLHF. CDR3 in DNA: TGTGCCAGTAGTAGCGGGAAGGATAATTCACCCCTCCACTTT.